This T cell receptor beta chain was captured by sequencing in a study of blood T cell repertoires in COVID-19. Turning to the study itself: PBMCs, B-cell-depleted T cells, or T cells were the source of the cDNA or gDNA that made up the material.

Under the authors' procedure: It was from reference gene primer amplification that nucleated cell counts were estimated. Using immunoSEQ multiplex PCR, the repertoire was profiled, and TCRdb retains in-frame clones only, with some absent. V, J and clone size are those of that table, while D and trimming were read from the DNA. This table holds approximately 74,000 clones, over 70% found once. V gave up 2 bases and J gave up 5 bases; unmatched junction bases: 2. CDR1 is MNHEY and CDR2 is SVGAGI in the germline V gene. This CDR3 has 13 residues. Sequencing was performed on peripheral blood. The chain is built from TRBV6-5 and TRBJ2-7, with 8 bases that match TRBD1. This clonotype was sampled from a man aged 55-75 years with acute or convalescent COVID-19. In DNA, the CDR3 is TGTGCCAGCAGTTACCAGGACAGGGACGAGCAGTACTTC. This encodes CASSYQDRDEQYF.